This T cell receptor (beta chain) was sequenced in a study of blood T cell repertoires in COVID-19. Study background: Sources were T cells, B-cell-depleted T cells, or PBMCs; the material itself was cDNA or gDNA.

This CDR3 comprises 13 residues. CDR1 and CDR2 (germline): MGHDK, SYGVNS. The germline V and J ends were trimmed by 6 bases and 10 bases, with 18 bases remaining between them. In the original analysis: The authors estimated nucleated cell counts from reference gene primer amplification. Sequencing was performed with immunoSEQ multiplex PCR; in TCRdb, only in-frame clones are kept and a portion is missing. V and J calls and clone size are given by that table; D and trimming were obtained from the DNA. The table includes 330,000 or so clones, roughly 90% detected once. The sequence was collected from a woman between 25 and 40 years old who had recovered from COVID-19. The specimen was PBMCs or T cells enriched from blood (not recorded which). This chain joins TRBV25-1 and TRBJ1-1; the D gene is possibly TRBD1 (5 bases). Here the CDR3 reads CASSAGTQIGAFF. Here the CDR3 DNA reads TGTGCCAGCAGCGCAGGGACTCAGATCGGAGCTTTCTTT.